This T cell receptor beta chain comes out of a study of blood T cell repertoires in COVID-19. Study information: The United States, Italy and Spain provided the acute and convalescent COVID-19 samples. The analysed material was cDNA or gDNA that came from T cells, B-cell-depleted T cells, or PBMCs.

In the authors' workflow: Quantification of nucleated cells was approximated via reference gene primer amplification. Sequencing was performed with immunoSEQ multiplex PCR; in TCRdb, only in-frame clones are kept and a portion is missing. V and J calls and clone size are those listed in that table; D and trimming were worked out from the DNA. The sample has 9,000 to 13,000 clones; approximately 87% are singletons. With 4 bases clipped from V and 9 bases from J, the junction kept 12 bases outside the gene matches. CDR1 and CDR2 from the germline V gene are SGHAT and FQNNGV. The CDR3 spans 15 residues.

The chain combines TRBV11-2 with TRBJ2-1; TRBD2 matches at 7 bases. The sample taken for sequencing was peripheral blood. The clonotype comes from a human donor in a cohort sampled during active COVID-19. DNA of the CDR3: TGTGCCAGCAGCTCGCCGGGACTAAAAAGGGGTGAGCAGTTCTTC. Translation: CASSSPGLKRGEQFF.